This passage covers 25 T cell receptor beta chains from one sample sequenced in a study of vaccination and CD4 T cells after COVID-19 (dated by TCRdb to about 2022). Library creation used PCR. Sequenced using an Illumina iSeq 100. At the Johns Hopkins FTIC core, DNA from the cultured CD4+ T cells underwent TCR sequencing with the Oncomine TCR Beta short-read assay. TCRdb ran its own pipeline on the public reads, namely fastp trimming at Q25 and MiXCR clone calling, and kept in-frame beta chains. Here each entry gathers all rows of one CDR3 protein and keeps the most common genes and DNA. The sample has around 7,100 distinct CDR3 sequences on record, around 53% of them singletons. The ten largest clones add up to over 15% of the sample. No antigen has been identified for these receptors. The treatment or condition label of this sample denotes: approximately 10-day PBMC culture with coronavirus spike peptide pools or control peptides (ViraFEST assay). CD4+ T cells from unexposed donors were collected before the COVID-19 pandemic (2011-2018).

Sequenced input: CD4+ T cells from blood, cultured in vitro. These receptors all stem from a human donor in good health.

The chain joins TRBV20-1 to TRBJ2-3; 10 positions match TRBD2. The V gene's germline CDR1 is DFQATT and CDR2 SNEGSKA (reference sequence). V trimming: 3 bases; J trimming: 7 bases; junction bases outside the gene matches: 7. This CDR3 has 14 amino acids. This CDR3 reads CSASSLAGEYTQYF. In DNA form, the CDR3 reads TGCAGTGCTAGTAGTCTAGCGGGGGAATATACGCAGTATTTT.

The table lists this clonotype with a few counts. V usage is TRBV7-2 and J usage is TRBJ1-2; the D gene is possibly TRBD1 (6 bases). CDR3 length equals 14 residues. Germline assignment: CDR1 SGHTA and CDR2 FQGNSA. V was cut by 4 bases and J by 4 bases, with 13 bases left in between. The DNA of the CDR3 is TGTGCCAGCAGCTCATCACAGGGATTCTATGGCTACACCTTC. Protein product: CASSSSQGFYGYTF.

This chain links TRBV6-2 or TRBV6-3 with TRBJ2-2; 7 nucleotides agree with TRBD1. The CDR3 runs to 13 residues. V gave up 8 bases and J gave up 4 bases; unmatched junction bases: 4. The germline CDR1 and CDR2 sequences are MNHEY and SVGEGT. The CDR3 sequence is CASQGVGTGELFF. The CDR3 bases are TGTGCCAGCCAGGGGGTAGGCACCGGGGAGCTGTTTTTT.

The chain uses TRBV29-1 and TRBJ2-3; TRBD2 matches 10 bases. Germline assignment: CDR1 SQVTM and CDR2 ANQGSEA. Germline trimming cut 8 bases from V and 6 bases from J; bases unmatched to any gene: 11. The CDR3 covers 14 residues. CDR3 coding DNA: TGCAGCCACCAAGCTAGCGGGGGCTCGGATACGCAGTATTTT. Amino acids: CSHQASGGSDTQYF.

The rearrangement links TRBV6-2 or TRBV6-3 to TRBJ1-5, with D maybe TRBD1 (6 bases). Per germline, CDR1 MNHEY and CDR2 SVGEGT. Trimming took 6 bases from V and 4 from J, leaving 16 bases between them. The CDR3 covers 15 residues. This CDR3 is CASRKGAGVNQPQHF. DNA of the CDR3: TGTGCCAGCAGAAAAGGGGCAGGGGTGAATCAGCCCCAGCATTTT.

The rearrangement joins TRBV4-1 to TRBJ1-2, with TRBD1 matching 7 bases. Trimming at V came to 1 base and at J to 4 bases, leaving 3 bases not matched to a gene. Germline-derived CDR1 and CDR2 are MGHRA and YSYEKL. CDR3 length equals 14 residues. CDR3 coding DNA: TGCGCCAGCAGCCAAGGGGGACAGTCCTATGGCTACACCTTC. Translated, it gives CASSQGGQSYGYTF.

V usage is TRBV6-1 and J usage is TRBJ2-2, with 10 bases fitting TRBD2. The CDR3 spans 15 residues. V shed 6 bases, J shed 7 bases, and the junction held 8 bases outside the gene matches. CDR1 and CDR2 (germline): MNHNS, SASEGT. Written as DNA, the CDR3 is TGTGCCAGCAGCCCCCTAGCGGGAGCGATCGGGGAGCTGTTTTTT. Translation gives CASSPLAGAIGELFF.

The chain carries TRBV19 and TRBJ2-7, with D perhaps being TRBD1 or TRBD2 (5 bases each). Trimming took 5 bases from V and 3 from J, leaving 17 bases between them. The V gene's germline CDR1 is LNHDA and CDR2 SQIVND (reference sequence). The CDR3 has 15 residues. CDR3 bases: TGTGCCAGTAGTCGTTACCGGGACCCGCTCTACGAGCAGTACTTC. Translating it yields CASSRYRDPLYEQYF.

The rearrangement links TRBV6-5 to TRBJ1-1; no clear D gene. The CDR3 is 15 amino acids. V lost 2 bases to trimming and J lost 5 bases, with 15 bases between them. CDR1 and CDR2 from the germline V gene are MNHEY and SVGAGI. CDR3: CASSYLARAGTEAFF. The CDR3 DNA reads as TGTGCCAGCAGTTACCTTGCTCGGGCGGGAACTGAAGCTTTCTTT.

This chain joins TRBV29-1 and TRBJ2-1; D unclear. V dropped 8 bases and J dropped 8 bases, with 16 bases sitting between them. Germline-derived CDR1 and CDR2 are SQVTM and ANQGSEA. The CDR3 is made up of 12 amino acids. The CDR3 region has the DNA TGCAGCTTTAATGCAGTGGAGTATGAGCAGTTCTTC. The encoded protein is CSFNAVEYEQFF.

A remark on this clonotype: A much larger clone lies one base from this, so it may be a read error. The V gene is TRBV10-1, the J gene TRBJ2-3, with a weak D call TRBD2 (6 bases). Germline V gives CDR1 WNHNN, CDR2 SYGVQD (reference sequence). The CDR3 totals 15 residues. For the CDR3, the DNA is TGCGCCAGCAGTGAGTCGGGACTGGGAGCAGATACGCGGTATTTT. Protein sequence: CASSESGLGADTRYF.

The CDR3 nucleotides read TGTGCCATCAGTGAGTCATGGGGGGCCTACGAGCAGTACTTC. Protein sequence: CAISESWGAYEQYF. This chain links TRBV10-3 with TRBJ2-7, with D maybe TRBD2 (6 bases). This CDR3 region has 14 residues. V gave up 0 bases and J gave up 2 bases, with 8 bases separating them. Germline V lookup: CDR1 ENHRY, CDR2 SYGVKD.

The chain has TRBV27 and TRBJ2-5, with 8 bases aligning to TRBD2. The CDR3 sequence is 14 residues long. Germline trimming cut 6 bases from V and 1 base from J; bases unmatched to any gene: 4. Germline CDR1 is MNHEY and CDR2 is SMNVEV (reference sequence). CDR3 nucleotide sequence: TGTGCCAGCAGACCTCTAGCGGGCCAAGAGACCCAGTACTTC. Its translation: CASRPLAGQETQYF.

The CDR3: CSARESSPTEAFF. The CDR3 DNA sequence: TGCAGTGCTAGAGAGTCCAGTCCCACTGAAGCTTTCTTT. The chain employs TRBV20-1 and TRBJ1-1, with D unresolved. V lost 0 bases and J lost 4, with 9 bases in between. Germline-derived CDR1 and CDR2 are DFQATT and SNEGSKA (reference sequence). There are 13 residues in the CDR3.

V is TRBV7-2 and J is TRBJ2-1; 9 positions agree with TRBD1. The CDR3 runs 13 residues. The germline V gene encodes CDR1 SGHTA and CDR2 FQGNSA. The V and J ends lost 4 bases and 10 bases, in that order; junction bases with no gene match: 5. DNA for the CDR3: TGTGCCAGCAGCTACCCACAGGGGGCGGAGCAGTTCTTC. Residues: CASSYPQGAEQFF.

The V call is TRBV30, the J call TRBJ2-5, with TRBD2 as a possible D gene (6 bases). In germline, CDR1 is GTSNPN, CDR2 SVGIG (reference sequence). Trimming cost V 0 bases and J 2 bases, with 13 bases left between them. There are 15 residues in the CDR3. Here the CDR3 reads CAWSVGSGGQETQYF. The CDR3 DNA reads as TGTGCCTGGAGTGTAGGCTCCGGGGGACAAGAGACCCAGTACTTC.

The CDR3 coding sequence is TGTGCTAGTGGTGCCGGGAGGGCCATGTTGACAGATACGCAGTATTTT. The encoded protein is CASGAGRAMLTDTQYF. This rearrangement joins TRBV12-5 to TRBJ2-3; 8 bases fit TRBD2. Per the germline V gene, CDR1 is LGHNT and CDR2 is FRNRAP. V lost 5 bases to trimming and J lost 3 bases; unmatched junction nucleotides: 10. The CDR3 has 16 residues.

The chain joins TRBV5-1 to TRBJ2-5; 12 nucleotides agree with TRBD2. Germline V gene data show CDR1 as SGHRS and CDR2 as YFSETQ. The CDR3 runs to 16 residues. Losses at the gene ends were 4 bases for V and 5 bases for J; bases not matched to a gene: 9. CDR3: CASSDSGLAGWETQYF. CDR3 bases: TGCGCCAGCAGCGACTCCGGACTAGCGGGGTGGGAGACCCAGTACTTC. Drawing the rest from reference TRBV5-1 and TRBJ2-5, the complete variable domain is KAGVTQTPRYLIKTRGQQVTLSCSPISGHRSVSWYQQTPGQGLQFLFEYFSETQRNKGNFPGRFSGRQFSNSRSEMNVSTLELGDSALYLCASSDSGLAGWETQYFGPGTRLLVL.

Written as DNA, the CDR3 is TGCAGTGCTACCATGCCCCGAGCCGGGACTAGCGGGCGTGATACGCAGTATTTT. This translates into CSATMPRAGTSGRDTQYF. V gene TRBV20-1 combines with J gene TRBJ2-3; 12 bases map to TRBD2. The junction had 17 bases not matched to a gene; V was cut back by 4 bases and J by 6 bases. Germline V gene sequence: CDR1 DFQATT, CDR2 SNEGSKA (reference sequence). This CDR3 region has 18 residues.

In this sample, this clonotype turned up a few times. The chain links TRBV6-2 or TRBV6-3 to TRBJ2-3; D ambiguous. Germline assignment: CDR1 MNHEY and CDR2 SVGEGT. This CDR3 contains 13 residues. V dropped 5 bases and J dropped 1 base, with 7 bases sitting between them. The CDR3 here is CASSKQGTDTQYF. CDR3 in DNA: TGTGCCAGCAGTAAGCAGGGCACAGATACGCAGTATTTT.

The V and J genes are TRBV20-1 and TRBJ1-6, with a possible D match to TRBD1 (6 bases). Trimming took off 4 bases at V and 4 bases at J, with 17 bases between the two ends. Germline V lookup: CDR1 DFQATT, CDR2 SNEGSKA (reference sequence). The CDR3 sequence is 16 residues long. In DNA, the CDR3 is TGCAGTGCTAACACAGCGGGACAACCATATAATTCACCCCTCCACTTT. Its translation is CSANTAGQPYNSPLHF.

The genes are TRBV11-2 and TRBJ2-5; 10 bases match TRBD1. The CDR3 loop spans 16 amino acids. Germline V gene sequence: CDR1 SGHAT, CDR2 FQNNGV. Losses at the gene ends were 5 bases for V and 10 bases for J; bases not matched to a gene: 16. For the CDR3, the DNA is TGTGCCAGCAGCCCAAGACAGGGGGCCCCCCCGCGGGTCCAGTACTTC. Translation: CASSPRQGAPPRVQYF.

The genes are TRBV29-1 and TRBJ1-1; TRBD1 might be the D (5 bases). The V end lost 3 bases, the J end lost 3 bases, and 17 bases lay between the germline ends. The CDR3 is 15 residues long. Germline loops: CDR1 SQVTM, CDR2 ANQGSEA. CDR3 sequence: CSVEGTVTGHTEAFF. For the CDR3, the DNA is TGCAGCGTTGAGGGTACAGTAACAGGCCACACTGAAGCTTTCTTT.

This clonotype was picked up a small number of times. The V and J genes are TRBV21-1 and TRBJ2-5; TRBD1, as called in the table, went unchecked against the DNA. TRBV21-1 is recorded as a pseudogene. The CDR3 loop spans 15 amino acids. The DNA of the CDR3 is TGTGCCAGCAGCAAGGGTCGGGGGCTCCAAGAGACCCAGTACTTC. It encodes CASSKGRGLQETQYF.

This clonotype has a handful of counts. CDR3 nucleotide sequence: TGTGCCAGCAGCTGGGGGGATTCACCCCTCCACTTT. Translating gives CASSWGDSPLHF. The chain recombines TRBV7-2 with TRBJ1-6, with D possibly TRBD1 on 5 matching bases. The germline V gene encodes CDR1 SGHTA and CDR2 FQGNSA. Trimming left V 4 bases short and J 8 bases short, with 6 bases between. This CDR3 has 12 residues.